This T cell receptor (beta chain) was found in a study of shared clonotypes between healthy human individuals. On the study more broadly: The study drew on a couple of women and a few men aged 18 to 49 as donors.

Study observations and caveats: The study's rarefaction showed incomplete sorted-subset sequencing despite large depth. A limitation of the genetic and exposure-history diversity represented arose from few donors.

Clones were sequenced by immunoSEQ multiplex PCR, and TCRdb holds only the in-frame ones, with some missing. Of hundreds of thousands of clones listed, approximately 96% are singletons. The germline V and J ends were trimmed by 3 bases and 4 bases, with 18 bases remaining between them. CDR1 is LNHDA and CDR2 is SQIVND in the germline V gene (reference sequence). The CDR3 has 16 amino acids. Selected positively for CCR7 and CD45RO-negative, naive CD8 cells excluded terminally differentiated effector memory CD45RA+ cells. Adult Caucasians living in Nashville, Tennessee made up all of the donors. About this clone: Its specificity is unknown.

The receptor comes from a woman younger than 45 in good health. The chain links TRBV19 to TRBJ1-2; D gene uncertain. The specimen sequenced was naive CD8+ T cells sorted from blood. Written as DNA, the CDR3 is TGTGCCAGTAGTATCCTGCTAAAGGTGAAGGGCTATGGCTACACCTTC. This gives the protein CASSILLKVKGYGYTF.